A single sample gave rise to the 31 T cell receptor beta chains below, sequenced in a study of blood T cell repertoires in COVID-19 (TCRdb year 2020). Libraries were built with the immunoSEQ multiplex PCR assay. TCRdb took this table from immuneACCESS and kept in-frame rearrangements with V and J called. Such tables lack part of the clones; where checked against another copy, unresolved V genes explain under half of the gap, and the rest is unexplained. This sample lists hundreds of thousands of clones; around 87% were detected once. Jointly, the top ten make up around 7.8% of the sample. Material: peripheral blood. The receptor source for this set is a woman in her 50s who had recovered from COVID-19.

The V and J genes are TRBV6-6 and TRBJ1-2; TRBD1 matches at 8 bases. Germline-derived CDR1 and CDR2 are MNHNY and SVGAGI (reference sequence). V trimming: 6 bases; J trimming: 5 bases; junction bases outside the gene matches: 8. This CDR3 has 14 residues. CDR3 sequence (DNA): TGTGCCAGCAGACAGGGACAGGTGATATATGGCTACACCTTC. Protein product: CASRQGQVIYGYTF.

This clone was recorded only once. The chain combines TRBV20-1 with TRBJ2-7; D gene uncertain. This CDR3 region has 11 residues. Trimming took off 2 bases at V and 6 bases at J, with 8 bases between the two ends. Germline CDR1 and CDR2: DFQATT and SNEGSKA (reference sequence). The CDR3 region is CSARLAVEQYF. The CDR3 region has the DNA TGCAGTGCTAGACTGGCGGTCGAGCAGTACTTC.

This chain connects TRBV15 to TRBJ2-3; the D gene is possibly TRBD1 (6 bases). The CDR3 runs 15 residues. From germline, CDR1 is LNHNV and CDR2 YYDKDF (reference sequence). V was cut by 2 bases and J by 6 bases, with 15 bases left in between. The CDR3 nucleotides are TGTGCCACCAGCAGAAACAGGGTTAGCTCGGATACGCAGTATTTT. Its protein product is CATSRNRVSSDTQYF.

About this clone: The junction shows a germline mismatch at one end, possibly a read error. The J gene is TRBJ1-2, the V gene TRBV7-8; the D is unclear. Germline CDR1 is SGHVS and CDR2 is FQNEAQ. The CDR3 is made up of 14 amino acids. CDR3 sequence: CASSLSGLHYGYTF. CDR3 in DNA: TGTGCCAGCAGCTTATCGGGTCTCCACTACGGCTACACCTTC.

The rearrangement uses TRBV5-5 and TRBJ2-6; TRBD2 matches at 12 bases. The V and J ends lost 4 bases and 1 base, in that order; junction bases with no gene match: 9. This CDR3 is built from 19 residues. Germline CDR1 is SGHKS and CDR2 is YYEKEE (reference sequence). CDR3 DNA: TGTGCCAGCAGCACCCCAGGACTAGCGGGAAATTCTGGGGCCAACGTCCTGACTTTC. Amino acid sequence: CASSTPGLAGNSGANVLTF.

V is TRBV28 and J is TRBJ2-7; TRBD1 agrees at 9 bases. V lost 6 bases and J lost 5; bases outside the gene matches: 11. The length of the CDR3 is 15 residues. The germline CDR1 and CDR2 sequences are MDHEN and SYDVKM. The CDR3 here is CASRPTRDRADEQYF. The CDR3 DNA reads as TGTGCCAGCAGACCGACGCGGGACAGGGCTGACGAGCAGTACTTC.

The chain is built from TRBV28 and TRBJ2-5, with TRBD2 identical over 11 bases. CDR3 length: 16 residues. Trimming at V came to 3 bases and at J to 0 bases, leaving 3 bases not matched to a gene. Germline values: CDR1 MDHEN, CDR2 SYDVKM. The CDR3 DNA sequence: TGTGCCAGCAGTTTTTTAGCGGGAGGGTACCAAGAGACCCAGTACTTC. It is translated as CASSFLAGGYQETQYF.

V is TRBV27 and J is TRBJ1-5; D is perhaps TRBD1 (5 bases). CDR3 length: 14 residues. The germline V gene has CDR1 MNHEY and CDR2 SMNVEV (reference sequence). The germline V and J ends were trimmed by 3 bases and 1 base, with 7 bases remaining between them. The CDR3 coding sequence is TGTGCCAGCAGTTTTCCAGGGAGCAATCAGCCCCAGCATTTT. Protein product: CASSFPGSNQPQHF.

V is TRBV11-2 and J is TRBJ2-5; weak D call: TRBD1 (5 bases). V shed 0 bases and J shed 6 bases, with 20 bases lying between them. Germline V lookup: CDR1 SGHAT, CDR2 FQNNGV. The CDR3 is made up of 17 amino acids. The CDR3 DNA follows: TGTGCCAGCAGCTTAGATCGGTTCCCCCAGGGTCTGAAGACCCAGTACTTC. Its translation is CASSLDRFPQGLKTQYF.

This clone was seen more than once but under ten times. DNA of the CDR3: TGTGCCAGCAGCGTAGGGACTGACAGGGTTGAAGCTTTCTTT. Protein product: CASSVGTDRVEAFF. The chain is built from TRBV9 and TRBJ1-1, with 7 positions matching TRBD1. The CDR3 length is 14 residues. CDR1 and CDR2 (germline): SGDLS, YYNGEE. With V trimmed by 0 bases and J by 7 bases, 6 bases remained unmatched. Variable domain in full (rest from reference TRBV9 and TRBJ1-1): DSGVTQTPKHLITATGQRVTLRCSPRSGDLSVYWYQQSLDQGLQFLIQYYNGEERAKGNILERFSAQQFPDLHSELNLSSLELGDSALYFCASSVGTDRVEAFFGQGTRLTVV.

The gene calls are TRBV5-1 and TRBJ2-1, with 11 bases identical to TRBD1. CDR1 is SGHRS, CDR2 YFSETQ, per germline. The CDR3 spans 16 residues. The V gene end was trimmed by 7 bases and the J gene end by 10 bases; junction bases not matched to a gene: 16. The CDR3 spells CASAARGQGASHEQFF. In DNA, the CDR3 is TGCGCCAGCGCTGCCCGAGGACAGGGGGCATCCCACGAGCAGTTCTTC.

The CDR3 DNA reads TGTGCCAGCAGTAGAGGACAGCACAATGAGCAGTTCTTC. Translating gives CASSRGQHNEQFF. The V and J genes are TRBV12-3 or TRBV12-4 and TRBJ2-1, with D perhaps TRBD1 (6 bases). V was clipped by 5 bases and J by 5 bases, with 10 bases between them. This CDR3 spans 13 amino acids.

This rearrangement joins TRBV6-4 to TRBJ2-5; possible D gene TRBD2, 6 bases. Germline loops: CDR1 MRHNA, CDR2 SNTAGT. CDR3 length: 15 amino acids. Trimming took 8 bases from V and 0 from J, leaving 16 bases between them. This CDR3 reads CASSGHLADQETQYF. The CDR3 bases are TGTGCCAGCTCTGGGCACTTAGCGGACCAAGAGACCCAGTACTTC.

This clone was counted once. The chain links TRBV4-3 to TRBJ2-3, with 7 bases lining up with TRBD1. Trimming at V came to 0 bases and at J to 2 bases, leaving 11 bases not matched to a gene. This CDR3 comprises 18 residues. Per the germline V gene, CDR1 is LGHNA and CDR2 is YSLEER. The CDR3 reads CASSQDRGGGQLTDTQYF. CDR3 nucleotide sequence: TGCGCCAGCAGCCAAGATAGGGGTGGGGGACAGCTCACAGATACGCAGTATTTT.

Here the CDR3 reads CASRPGQLEAFF. The CDR3 nucleotides read TGTGCCAGCAGACCCGGACAGTTAGAAGCTTTCTTT. The chain combines TRBV6-5 with TRBJ1-1, with D perhaps TRBD1 (6 bases). Germline lookup yields CDR1 MNHEY and CDR2 SVGAGI. Trimming pared 6 bases from V and 8 bases from J, leaving 13 bases between. This CDR3 is 12 amino acids long.

This chain joins TRBV7-2 and TRBJ2-3; 7 bases fit TRBD1. The CDR3 extends over 16 amino acids. With V trimmed by 5 bases and J by 4 bases, 12 bases remained unmatched. Germline values: CDR1 SGHTA, CDR2 FQGNSA. The CDR3 DNA sequence: TGTGCCAGCAGCCTAAGCCGACAGGGAACGGCAGATACGCAGTATTTT. As protein: CASSLSRQGTADTQYF.

The rearrangement links TRBV6-4 to TRBJ2-1, with a weak D call TRBD1 (6 bases). This CDR3 contains 15 residues. Per the germline V gene, CDR1 is MRHNA and CDR2 is SNTAGT. V was clipped by 1 base and J by 15 bases, with 22 bases between them. The CDR3 DNA reads TGTGCCAGCAGTGACTGGAACAGGGTCGGTAGGAAGGTGTTCTTC. As protein: CASSDWNRVGRKVFF.

This chain joins TRBV19 and TRBJ2-3; TRBD1 aligns across 8 bases. The germline CDR1 and CDR2 sequences are LNHDA and SQIVND (reference sequence). Trimming at V came to 6 bases and at J to 8 bases, leaving 10 bases not matched to a gene. This CDR3 is built from 14 residues. The CDR3 nucleotides read TGTGCCAGTAGCTCGACAGGGGCTCAGGGTACGCAGTATTTT. It is translated as CASSSTGAQGTQYF.

The chain employs TRBV11-3 and TRBJ2-3; 10 nucleotides align to TRBD2. This CDR3 comprises 15 residues. CDR1 SGHNT and CDR2 YENEEA come from the germline V gene. Trimming took 5 bases from V and 3 from J; bases not matched to a gene: 5. CDR3 sequence reads: CASSQTSGVTDTQYF. CDR3 nucleotides: TGTGCCAGCAGCCAAACTAGCGGGGTTACAGATACGCAGTATTTT.

The gene calls are TRBV3-1 (or the pseudogene TRBV3-2) and TRBJ1-6, with 7 bases lining up with TRBD1. The CDR3 sequence is 13 residues long. Germline CDR1 reads LGHDT; CDR2 reads YNNKEL (reference sequence). Unmatched junction bases numbered 1, after V lost 4 bases and J lost 7 bases. The CDR3 DNA follows: TGTGCCAGCAGCCGGGACAGAAATTCACCCCTCCACTTT. It encodes CASSRDRNSPLHF.

V is TRBV9 and J is TRBJ2-2; 11 bases agree with TRBD1. Germline-derived CDR1 and CDR2 are SGDLS and YYNGEE. Unmatched junction bases numbered 15, after V lost 2 bases and J lost 6 bases. This CDR3 is built from 19 residues. In nucleotides, the CDR3 is TGTGCCAGCAGCGTCGTACTCATACCGGGACAGGGGGATTCCGGGGAGCTGTTTTTT. Translated: CASSVVLIPGQGDSGELFF.

Notes on this clone: Other DNA sequences in the same sample also yield this CDR3. The chain has TRBV29-1 and TRBJ1-1; TRBD1 agrees at 9 bases. Germline CDR1 and CDR2: SQVTM and ANQGSEA. There are 12 residues in the CDR3. V was pared by 6 bases and J by 2 bases, with 1 base of the junction left unmatched. The CDR3 spells CSVGQGNTEAFF. The CDR3 DNA reads as TGCAGCGTGGGACAGGGCAACACTGAAGCTTTCTTT. The whole variable domain, filled in from reference TRBV29-1 and TRBJ1-1, reads SAVISQKPSRDICQRGTSLTIQCQVDSQVTMMFWYRQQPGQSLTLIATANQGSEATYESGFVIDKFPISRPNLTFSTLTVSNMSPEDSSIYLCSVGQGNTEAFFGQGTRLTVV.

The V call is TRBV28, the J call TRBJ1-2; D might be TRBD1 (5 bases). Per the germline V gene, CDR1 is MDHEN and CDR2 is SYDVKM. V gave up 4 bases and J gave up 5 bases, with 11 bases separating them. The CDR3 contains 13 residues. CDR3 loop: CASSSGDPYGYTF. The CDR3 bases are TGTGCCAGCAGTTCGGGGGATCCTTATGGCTACACCTTC.

The table lists this clone with a few counts. This chain joins TRBV13 and TRBJ1-2; 9 nucleotides align to TRBD1. With V trimmed by 5 bases and J by 6 bases, 13 bases remained unmatched. The CDR3 is 16 amino acids. CDR1 PRHDT and CDR2 FYEKMQ come from the germline V gene (reference sequence). CDR3 nucleotides: TGTGCCAGCAGCCCATCCGGGACAGGGAAGTTCCATGGCTACACCTTC. This translates into CASSPSGTGKFHGYTF.

This chain uses TRBV11-2 with TRBJ1-4, with a tentative D call TRBD1 (5 bases). This CDR3 has 15 amino acids. Trimming took 1 base from V and 5 from J, leaving 11 bases between them. Germline V gene lookup returns CDR1 SGHAT and CDR2 FQNNGV. CDR3 in DNA: TGTGCCAGCAGCTTAGCGGCAGGGATGAATGAAAAACTGTTTTTT. Protein: CASSLAAGMNEKLFF.

A single count supports this clone. V gene TRBV4-3 combines with J gene TRBJ2-3; 9 positions agree with TRBD2. The V segment lost 0 bases and the J segment 3 bases; nucleotides outside the gene matches: 13. Germline V CDR1 and CDR2: LGHNA, YSLEER. The CDR3 covers 19 residues. This CDR3 reads CASSQDMGGRALGTDTQYF. Here the CDR3 DNA reads TGCGCCAGCAGCCAAGATATGGGCGGGAGGGCCTTGGGGACAGATACGCAGTATTTT.

A single count supports this clone. J is TRBJ2-7 and V is TRBV5-1, with D maybe TRBD1 (5 bases). CDR3 length: 13 residues. Germline CDR1 reads SGHRS; CDR2 reads YFSETQ. V was clipped by 2 bases and J by 2 bases, with 8 bases between them. The CDR3 nucleotides read TGCGCCAGCAGCTTTGGGGCGGCCTACGAGCAGTACTTC. Translated: CASSFGAAYEQYF.

This chain uses TRBV5-1 with TRBJ1-4, with 9 nucleotides matching TRBD1. This CDR3 is 17 amino acids long. The germline V gene has CDR1 SGHRS and CDR2 YFSETQ. J gave up 5 bases and V 2 bases, and 10 bases lay outside the gene matches. CDR3 protein: CASSFSGTGFWNEKLFF. CDR3 DNA: TGCGCCAGCAGCTTTTCCGGGACAGGGTTTTGGAATGAAAAACTGTTTTTT.

The V call is TRBV5-1, the J call TRBJ1-2; possibly TRBD1 for D (6 bases). V lost 9 bases, J lost 3 bases, and 12 bases lay in between. This CDR3 spans 12 amino acids. CDR1 and CDR2 (germline): SGHRS, YFSETQ. CDR3 sequence: CATSGDDYGYTF. The CDR3 DNA is TGCGCCACCTCAGGGGATGACTATGGCTACACCTTC.

The V gene is TRBV6-5, the J gene TRBJ1-1, with D maybe TRBD1 (5 bases). CDR3 length equals 15 residues. V was shortened by 0 bases and J by 4 bases, with 12 bases between the two germline ends. Germline V gene lookup returns CDR1 MNHEY and CDR2 SVGAGI. This chain's CDR3 is CASSYSTVSITEAFF. As DNA, the CDR3 is TGTGCCAGCAGTTACTCGACAGTTTCGATCACTGAAGCTTTCTTT.

J is TRBJ1-2 and V is TRBV14; 7 nucleotides line up with TRBD1. The CDR3 is 15 residues long. From germline, CDR1 is SGHDN and CDR2 FVKESK. Unmatched junction bases numbered 6, after V lost 4 bases and J lost 1 base. CDR3 amino acids: CASSRQGGLNYGYTF. In DNA form, the CDR3 reads TGTGCCAGCAGCCGTCAGGGGGGCCTTAACTATGGCTACACCTTC. Full variable domain (missing parts from reference TRBV14 and TRBJ1-2): EAGVTQFPSHSVIEKGQTVTLRCDPISGHDNLYWYRRVMGKEIKFLLHFVKESKQDESGMPNNRFLAERTGGTYSTLKVQPAELEDSGVYFCASSRQGGLNYGYTFGSGTRLTVV.